Reported below is one T cell receptor (beta chain). The data stem from a study of blood T cells in healthy people across ages. Deletions cut 2 bases from V and 3 bases from J, with 11 bases between. This CDR3 region has 13 residues. The germline CDR1 and CDR2 sequences are DFQATT and SNEGSKA (reference sequence). A J-beta primer mix and a sample-barcoded 5' primer were used in a second PCR of roughly 7 to 12 cycles. A single record per CDR3 protein comes from TCRdb applying MiXCR to the 5' RACE reads. The sample consists of 1.8 million or so distinct CDR3 sequences, about two fifths of them appearing once.

The source is a human donor in good health. The chain combines TRBV20-1 with TRBJ2-7, with D perhaps being TRBD1 or TRBD2 (5 bases each). The sample consisted of blood. The CDR3 sequence is CSARTGDHYEQYF. CDR3 DNA: TGCAGTGCTAGAACCGGGGACCACTACGAGCAGTACTTC.